The T cell receptor (beta chain) under discussion was sequenced for a study of response to subunit inactivated influenza vaccine listed by TCRdb under 2018. Study-level background: Deep quantitative T cell receptor repertoire profiling was used in the study to track responses to a trivalent subunit inactivated influenza vaccine.

This clonotype was detected only a few times. It lacks a known antigen. No base qualities exist here, and no much larger clone lies one base off it. The protocol used for the library was RT-PCR. The instrument given in TCRdb is Illumina HiSeq 2500. TCRdb redid the processing of the public reads, applying fastp at Q25 and MiXCR, and retained in-frame beta chains. Rows matching on CDR3 protein sequence are summarized as one entry with the most common DNA and genes. Across this sample there are just under 550,000 distinct CDR3 sequences, with approximately 24% seen only once. The ten largest make up roughly 2.8% of the sample. In the germline V gene, CDR1 corresponds to SGHRS and CDR2 to YFSETQ. From the cysteine up to the phenylalanine, the CDR3 has a length of 16 residues. The sequence is cut down to CDR3 DNA, 48 bases in frame from base 1. V and J lose 0 bases and 7 bases, and a span of 16 bases separates them.

Results and caveats for the whole study, not just this receptor: According to the authors, only a limited number of new T cells may be recruited by each seasonal influenza vaccination.

Another study also made use of these data, one on T cells expressing NK-cell markers. The second paper states: TCR beta cDNA libraries were prepared using 5'RACE template switching, which introduced a universal primer site and unique molecular identifiers. Roughly 8 donors provided sorted CD3+CD56+NKG2C+, CD3+CD56+NKG2C- and CD3+CD56-NKG2C+ T-cell subsets, whose TCR beta-chain repertoires were profiled. Among the eight sequenced donors, only one was HCMV-seronegative, while the other seven were HCMV-seropositive. In several experiments an anti-gammadeltaTCR antibody was added to restrict sorting to alphabetaTCR-expressing T cells. In six donors, the dominant CD3+CD56+NKG2C+ clonotypes ranked among the top 10 CD8+ clonotypes, making up roughly 1.0-7.0% of CD8+ T cells. Those dominant clonotypes were again the most abundant among CD3+CD56-NKG2C+ cells in a few donors, at about 25-60.1%. Whether the expanded NKG2C-expressing T cell clones were specific for HCMV antigens was left unclear. Randomly selected healthy volunteers, three men and five women, were used as the eight sequenced donors. HCMV-specific IgG was detected in serum with a commercial ELISA kit to determine HCMV serostatus. Ficoll density gradient centrifugation was used to isolate peripheral blood mononuclear cells from blood. CD4+ and CD8+ T cells were isolated from PBMC by magnetic immunoseparation with Miltenyi isolation kits. cDNA synthesis was primed from the TCR beta constant segment and was followed by two successive PCR amplification steps. Sequencing of the libraries produced 2 x 150 bp reads on Illumina HiSeq 2000/2500, MiSeq or NextSeq. MIGEC was used to demultiplex reads and group the reads by UMI, and MiTCR was used to assemble and quantify clonotypes. To exclude erroneous sequences, any TCR cDNA sequence not supported by at least two reads was discarded. Downstream repertoire analysis used the tcR package, and clonotypes were matched across fractions by CDR3 nucleotide sequence plus V segment. VDJmatch was used to annotate antigen specificity against VDJdb, with one amino acid substitution in CDR3 allowed.

The receptor was isolated from a man aged 50-60 years who received an inactivated influenza vaccine. Donor details come from another sample of the same person, matched by shared clones. Material: CD4+ T cells sorted from PBMCs, obtained approximately 12 days after vaccination. The receptor chain draws on TRBV5-1 and TRBJ2-2; the D segment could be TRBD1, given 6 matching bases. The nucleotide sequence reads as follows: TGCGCCAGCAGCTTGGCCGTACAGGGATCCGGCGGGGAGCTGTTTTTT. Protein translation: CASSLAVQGSGGELFF.